This T cell receptor (beta chain) was retrieved from a study of cytomegalovirus exposure and HLA in healthy donors. Researchers ran the PCR with 60 Vbeta and 13 Jbeta primers. Using immunoSEQ multiplex PCR, the repertoire was profiled, and TCRdb retains in-frame clones only, with some absent. Of tens of thousands of clones listed, around 80% are singletons. The donors gave bone marrow, and they were healthy. Trimming removed 0 bases from V and 7 bases from J, with 16 bases in between. This CDR3 spans 15 amino acids. Germline V gene lookup returns CDR1 SGHNT and CDR2 YYREEE (reference sequence). Broader study findings: The sole available immune exposure information was CMV serostatus. Under in vitro conditions, three CMV-associated chains were confirmed as specific for CMV antigens. The productive fraction for most TCR beta V segments was about 87% or about 30% in an earlier analysis.

Concerning this clone itself: The antigen remains unidentified.

What was sequenced was PBMCs. This TCR was sampled from a man aged 25-45 years in good health and CMV-seronegative. The chain couples TRBV5-4 to TRBJ1-1; a weak D match, TRBD1 (5 bases). Here the CDR3 DNA reads TGTGCCAGCAGCTTGGTTCCTCCGGGGGGACGTGAAGCTTTCTTT. The encoded protein is CASSLVPPGGREAFF. Full variable domain (rest looked up from reference TRBV5-4 and TRBJ1-1): ETGVTQSPTHLIKTRGQQVTLRCSSQSGHNTVSWYQQALGQGPQFIFQYYREEENGRGNFPPRFSGLQFPNYSSELNVNALELDDSALYLCASSLVPPGGREAFFGQGTRLTVV.